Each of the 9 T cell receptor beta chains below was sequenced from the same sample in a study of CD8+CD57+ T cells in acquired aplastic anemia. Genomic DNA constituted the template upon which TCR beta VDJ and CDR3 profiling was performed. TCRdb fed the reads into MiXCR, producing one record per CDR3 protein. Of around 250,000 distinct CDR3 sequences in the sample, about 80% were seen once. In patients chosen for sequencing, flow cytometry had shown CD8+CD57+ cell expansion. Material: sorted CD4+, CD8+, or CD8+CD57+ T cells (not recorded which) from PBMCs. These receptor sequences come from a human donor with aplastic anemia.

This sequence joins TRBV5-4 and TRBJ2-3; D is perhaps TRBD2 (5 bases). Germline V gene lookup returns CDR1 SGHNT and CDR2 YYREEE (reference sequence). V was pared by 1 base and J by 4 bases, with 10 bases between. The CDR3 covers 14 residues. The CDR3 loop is CASSLRLAADTQYF. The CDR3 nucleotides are TGTGCCAGCAGCTTGAGGCTAGCCGCAGATACGCAGTATTTT.

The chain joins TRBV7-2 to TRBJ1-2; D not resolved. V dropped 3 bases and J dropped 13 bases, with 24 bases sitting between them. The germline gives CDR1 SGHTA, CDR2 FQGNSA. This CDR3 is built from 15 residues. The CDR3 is CASSFNPDAAALSTF. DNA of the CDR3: TGTGCCAGCAGCTTTAATCCGGACGCCGCAGCCCTCTCCACCTTC.

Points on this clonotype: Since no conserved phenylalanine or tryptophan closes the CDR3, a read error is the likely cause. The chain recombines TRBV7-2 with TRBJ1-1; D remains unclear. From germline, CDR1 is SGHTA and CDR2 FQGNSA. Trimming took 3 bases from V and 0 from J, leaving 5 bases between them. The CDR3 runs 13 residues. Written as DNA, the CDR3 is TGTGCCAGCAGCTTCGGGATGAACACTGAAGCTTTCCTT. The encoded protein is CASSFGMNTEAFL.

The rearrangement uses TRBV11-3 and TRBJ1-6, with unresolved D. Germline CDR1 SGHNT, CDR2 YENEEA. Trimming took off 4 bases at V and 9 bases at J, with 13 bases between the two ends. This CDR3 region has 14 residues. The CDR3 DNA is TGTGCCAGCAGCTCAGATAGATTAGTTTCACCCCTCCACTTT. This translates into CASSSDRLVSPLHF.

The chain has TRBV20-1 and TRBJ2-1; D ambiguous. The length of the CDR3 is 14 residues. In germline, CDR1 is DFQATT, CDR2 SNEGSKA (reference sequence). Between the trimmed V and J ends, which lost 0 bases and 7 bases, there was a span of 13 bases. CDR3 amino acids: CSARDQASWNEQFF. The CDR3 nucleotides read TGCAGTGCTAGAGATCAGGCCAGTTGGAATGAGCAGTTCTTC.

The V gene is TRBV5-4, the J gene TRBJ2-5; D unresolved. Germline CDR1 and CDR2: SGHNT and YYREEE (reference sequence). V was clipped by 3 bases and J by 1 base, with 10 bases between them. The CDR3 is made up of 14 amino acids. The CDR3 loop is CASSYLGSQETQYF. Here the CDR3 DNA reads TGTGCCAGCAGCTACCTAGGCAGCCAAGAGACCCAGTACTTC.

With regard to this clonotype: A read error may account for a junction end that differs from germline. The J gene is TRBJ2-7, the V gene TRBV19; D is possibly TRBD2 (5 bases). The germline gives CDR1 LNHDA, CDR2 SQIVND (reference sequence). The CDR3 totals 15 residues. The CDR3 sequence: CASSTDGYSSGEQFF. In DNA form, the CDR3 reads TGTGCCAGTAGTACGGATGGCTATTCATCCGGGGAGCAGTTTTTC.

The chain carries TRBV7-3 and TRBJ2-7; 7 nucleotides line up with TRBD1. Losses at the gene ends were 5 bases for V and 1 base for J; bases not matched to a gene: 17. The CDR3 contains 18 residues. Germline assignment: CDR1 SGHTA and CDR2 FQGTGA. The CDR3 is CASSIQADGTALSYEQYV. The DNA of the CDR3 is TGTGCCAGCAGCATTCAGGCAGACGGGACAGCCCTTTCCTACGAGCAGTACGTC.

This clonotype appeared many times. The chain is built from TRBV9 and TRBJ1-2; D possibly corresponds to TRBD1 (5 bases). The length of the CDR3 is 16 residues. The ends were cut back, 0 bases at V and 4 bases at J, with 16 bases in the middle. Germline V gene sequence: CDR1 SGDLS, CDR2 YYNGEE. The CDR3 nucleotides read TGTGCCAGCAGCGTAGACAGGACCACCTATTCCTATGGCTACACCTTC. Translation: CASSVDRTTYSYGYTF.